These 3 T cell receptor beta chains were all obtained from the same sample, sequenced in a study of cytomegalovirus exposure and HLA in healthy donors. The PCR used 60 Vbeta and 13 Jbeta primers. The table came from immunoSEQ multiplex PCR; TCRdb's copy has only in-frame clones and leaves some out. The data contain under 150,000 clones, approximately 78% of them seen just once; the ten biggest clones take up less than 7.5%. Sequenced: PBMCs. The receptors stem from a woman aged 40 to 55 in good health and CMV-seropositive.

This clone was picked up a small number of times. The V gene is TRBV15, the J gene TRBJ2-1; 11 bases agree with TRBD2. CDR1 is LNHNV, CDR2 YYDKDF, per germline (reference sequence). V gave up 6 bases and J gave up 4 bases; unmatched junction bases: 2. The CDR3 extends over 14 amino acids. For the CDR3, the DNA is TGTGCCACCAGTAGCGGGAGGGTTTACAATGAGCAGTTCTTC. The encoded protein is CATSSGRVYNEQFF. The full variable domain, rest sourced from reference TRBV15 and TRBJ2-1, is DAMVIQNPRYQVTQFGKPVTLSCSQTLNHNVMYWYQQKSSQAPKLLFHYYDKDFNNEADTPDNFQSRRPNTSFCFLDIRSPGLGDTAMYLCATSSGRVYNEQFFGPGTRLTVL.

This rearrangement joins TRBV5-1 to TRBJ2-5, with a weak D call TRBD2 (8 bases). The end of the DNA aligns better with TRBJ2-7, so the J call may be wrong. CDR3 length equals 15 residues. CDR1 SGHRS and CDR2 YFSETQ come from the germline V gene. The CDR3 DNA follows: TGCGCCAGCAGCCCGGGGGGGACAGACTCCTACGAGCAGTACTTC. Amino acid sequence: CASSPGGTDSYEQYF.

In its sample, this clone was seen a few times. The J gene is TRBJ2-1, the V gene TRBV7-2; 9 bases match TRBD2. This CDR3 spans 15 amino acids. With 2 bases clipped from V and 5 bases from J, the junction kept 4 bases outside the gene matches. Germline values: CDR1 SGHTA, CDR2 FQGNSA. In DNA form, the CDR3 reads TGTGCCAGCAGCTTACAAAGCGGGAGGCACAATGAGCAGTTCTTC. It specifies CASSLQSGRHNEQFF.